One T cell receptor beta chain is described in this entry. From the RT-PCR reads, TCRdb called clonotypes with MiXCR, one entry per CDR3 protein. Among 150,000 to 250,000 distinct CDR3 sequences listed, around two fifths were seen once. This specimen belongs to a study of patients and donors after allogeneic stem cell transplantation. This CDR3 region has 15 residues. V lost 3 bases to trimming and J lost 0 bases, with 11 bases between them. Germline CDR1 and CDR2: SEHNR and FQNEAQ (reference sequence). This TCR was recovered from a human donor who was either an allogeneic HSCT recipient or a stem cell or donor lymphocyte infusion donor (not recorded which). It is not recorded whose cells these are; they may come from a transplant donor. The sequencing sample was made of blood, either unsorted or a sorted T cell fraction (not recorded which). J is TRBJ1-1 and V is TRBV7-9, with D tentatively TRBD1 (6 bases). The chain's CDR3 is CASSFARGMNTEAFF. The CDR3 DNA follows: TGTGCCAGCAGCTTTGCTAGGGGGATGAACACTGAAGCTTTCTTT.